This T cell receptor (beta chain) was documented in a study of blood T cell repertoires in COVID-19. For the study at large: In each case, the material was cDNA or gDNA derived from T cells, B-cell-depleted T cells, or PBMCs.

Study processing details: Estimates of nucleated cell counts were drawn from the amplification of reference gene primers. Assay: immunoSEQ multiplex PCR; the TCRdb copy retains only in-frame clones and omits some. Clonal size and the V and J genes are those of that table, whereas D and trimming came from the DNA. Of 150,000 or so clones in the sample, about 70% were seen once. This clone was recorded a few times. The V gene end was trimmed by 4 bases and the J gene end by 2 bases; junction bases not matched to a gene: 6. This CDR3 region has 18 residues. Germline V lookup: CDR1 LNHNV, CDR2 YYDKDF (reference sequence).

The chain uses TRBV15 and TRBJ2-1; 15 bases map to TRBD2. The clonotype originates from a woman aged 70 to 79 with acute or convalescent COVID-19. Material for sequencing was peripheral blood. CDR3 nucleotides: TGTGCCACCAGCATGGGACTAGCGGGGGGCCTGACCTACAATGAGCAGTTCTTC. Translated: CATSMGLAGGLTYNEQFF.